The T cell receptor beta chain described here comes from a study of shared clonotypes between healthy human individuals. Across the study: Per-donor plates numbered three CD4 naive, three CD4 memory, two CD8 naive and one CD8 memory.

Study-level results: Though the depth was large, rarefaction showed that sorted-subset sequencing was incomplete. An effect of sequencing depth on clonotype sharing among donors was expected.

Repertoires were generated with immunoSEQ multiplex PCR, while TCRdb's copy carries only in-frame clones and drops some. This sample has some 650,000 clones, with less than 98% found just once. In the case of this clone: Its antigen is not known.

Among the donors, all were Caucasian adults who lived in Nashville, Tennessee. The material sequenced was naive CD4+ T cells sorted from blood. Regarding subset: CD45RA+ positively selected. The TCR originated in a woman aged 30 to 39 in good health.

The CDR3 DNA follows: TGTGCCAGCAGCCCTCGACTAGCGGGAGTAAACACAGATACGCAGTATTTT. Translating it yields CASSPRLAGVNTDTQYF. The genes are TRBV5-4 and TRBJ2-3; 12 bases are shared with TRBD2. Germline CDR1 reads SGHNT; CDR2 reads YYREEE (reference sequence). The CDR3 contains 17 residues. Unmatched junction bases numbered 8, after V lost 4 bases and J lost 2 bases.